A single T cell receptor (beta chain) is shown here with its context. The patients had locally advanced or metastatic urothelial carcinoma. This entry belongs to a study of PD-L1 blockade in urothelial cancer. Spiked synthetic TCR analogs estimated absolute template abundance per PCR. Measured with immunoSEQ multiplex PCR; TCRdb has only the in-frame clones, and not every one. The data contain about 80,000 clones, roughly nine tenths of them singletons. This CDR3 contains 14 residues. CDR1 is MNHNS and CDR2 is SASEGT in the germline V gene. V lost 1 base and J 7 bases, leaving 13 bases between the germline ends.

The sequence was obtained from a woman aged 70-85 years with urothelial cancer. The sample was PBMCs, taken around atezolizumab (anti-PD-L1) treatment. This sequence joins TRBV6-1 and TRBJ1-2; D is perhaps TRBD1 (6 bases). Here the CDR3 DNA reads TGTGCCAGCAGTGAAGGGAACAGGGTGGGTGGCTACACCTTC. This translates into CASSEGNRVGGYTF.